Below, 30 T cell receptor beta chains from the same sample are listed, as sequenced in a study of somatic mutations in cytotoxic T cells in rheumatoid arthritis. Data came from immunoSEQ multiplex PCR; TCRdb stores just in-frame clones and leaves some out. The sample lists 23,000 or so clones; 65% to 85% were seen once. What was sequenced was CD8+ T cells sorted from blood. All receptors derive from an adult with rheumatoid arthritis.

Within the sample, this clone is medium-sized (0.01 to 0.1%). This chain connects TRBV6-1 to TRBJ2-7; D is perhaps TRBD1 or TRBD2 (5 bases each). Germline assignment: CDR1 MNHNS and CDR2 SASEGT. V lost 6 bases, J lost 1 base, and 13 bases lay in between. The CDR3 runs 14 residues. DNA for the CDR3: TGTGCCAGCAGCGGGGCAGGCGCATCCTACGAGCAGTACTTC. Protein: CASSGAGASYEQYF.

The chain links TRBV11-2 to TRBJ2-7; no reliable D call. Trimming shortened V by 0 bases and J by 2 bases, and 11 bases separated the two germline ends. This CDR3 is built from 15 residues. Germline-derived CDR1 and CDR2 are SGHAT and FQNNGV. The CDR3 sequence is CASSLETRATYEQYF. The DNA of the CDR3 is TGTGCCAGCAGCTTAGAGACCCGGGCCACCTACGAGCAGTACTTC.

The CDR3 coding sequence is TGTGCCAGCAGTAGCTCTGGGGCCAACGTCCTGACTTTC. This sequence encodes CASSSSGANVLTF. The chain links TRBV27 to TRBJ2-6; D is ambiguous. The germline V gene encodes CDR1 MNHEY and CDR2 SMNVEV (reference sequence). The CDR3 runs 13 residues. Trimming removed 5 bases from V and 0 bases from J, with 2 bases in between.

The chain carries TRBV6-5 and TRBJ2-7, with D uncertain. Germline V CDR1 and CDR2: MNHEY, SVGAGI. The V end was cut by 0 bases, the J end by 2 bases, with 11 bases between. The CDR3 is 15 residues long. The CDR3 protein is CASSYSIAETYEQYF. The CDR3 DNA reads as TGTGCCAGCAGTTACTCCATCGCGGAGACCTACGAGCAGTACTTC.

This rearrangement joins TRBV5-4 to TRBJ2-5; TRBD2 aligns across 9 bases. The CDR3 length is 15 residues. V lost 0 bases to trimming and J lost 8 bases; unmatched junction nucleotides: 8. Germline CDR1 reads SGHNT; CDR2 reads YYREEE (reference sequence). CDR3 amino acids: CASSLGLAGEDTQYF. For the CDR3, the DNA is TGTGCCAGCAGCTTGGGGTTAGCGGGGGAGGATACCCAGTACTTC.

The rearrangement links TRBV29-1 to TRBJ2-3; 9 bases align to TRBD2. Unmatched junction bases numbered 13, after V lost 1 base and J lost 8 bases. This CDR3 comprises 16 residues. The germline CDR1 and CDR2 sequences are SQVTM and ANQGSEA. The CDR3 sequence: CSVEGVSSGEILTQYF. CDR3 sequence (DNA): TGCAGCGTTGAAGGCGTCTCTAGCGGGGAGATTCTTACGCAGTATTTT.

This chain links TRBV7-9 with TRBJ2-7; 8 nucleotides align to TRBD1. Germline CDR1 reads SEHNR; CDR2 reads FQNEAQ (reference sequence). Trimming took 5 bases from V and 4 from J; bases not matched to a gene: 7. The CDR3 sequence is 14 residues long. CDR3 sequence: CASSDPRTGYEQYF. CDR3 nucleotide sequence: TGTGCCAGCAGCGACCCCCGGACAGGGTACGAGCAGTACTTC.

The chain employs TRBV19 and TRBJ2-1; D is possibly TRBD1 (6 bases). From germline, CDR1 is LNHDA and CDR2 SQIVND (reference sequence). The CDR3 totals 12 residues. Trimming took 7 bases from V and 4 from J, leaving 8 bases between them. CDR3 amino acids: CASTTGYNEQFF. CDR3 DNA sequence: TGTGCCAGTACCACAGGGTACAATGAGCAGTTCTTC.

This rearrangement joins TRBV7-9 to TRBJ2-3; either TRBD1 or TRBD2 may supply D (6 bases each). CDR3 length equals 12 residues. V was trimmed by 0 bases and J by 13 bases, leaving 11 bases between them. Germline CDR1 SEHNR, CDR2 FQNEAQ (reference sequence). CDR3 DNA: TGTGCCAGCAGCTTAGCCCCAGGGGAGGAGTATTTT. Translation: CASSLAPGEEYF. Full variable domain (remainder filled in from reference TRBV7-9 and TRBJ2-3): DTGVSQNPRHKITKRGQNVTFRCDPISEHNRLYWYRQTLGQGPEFLTYFQNEAQLEKSRLLSDRFSAERPKGSFSTLEIQRTEQGDSAMYLCASSLAPGEEYFGPGTRLTVL.

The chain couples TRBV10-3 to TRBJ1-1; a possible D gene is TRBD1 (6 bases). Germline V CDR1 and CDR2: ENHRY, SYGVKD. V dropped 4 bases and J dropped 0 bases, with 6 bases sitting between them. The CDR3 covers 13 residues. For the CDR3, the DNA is TGTGCCATCAGTGGGACAGTGAACACTGAAGCTTTCTTT. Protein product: CAISGTVNTEAFF.

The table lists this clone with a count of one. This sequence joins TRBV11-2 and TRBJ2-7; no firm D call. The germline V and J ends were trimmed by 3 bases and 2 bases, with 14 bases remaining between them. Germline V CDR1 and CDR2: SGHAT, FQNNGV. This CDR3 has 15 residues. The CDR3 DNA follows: TGTGCCAGCAGCTTGGGCAGTGAAGAAGCCTACGAGCAGTACTTC. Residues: CASSLGSEEAYEQYF.

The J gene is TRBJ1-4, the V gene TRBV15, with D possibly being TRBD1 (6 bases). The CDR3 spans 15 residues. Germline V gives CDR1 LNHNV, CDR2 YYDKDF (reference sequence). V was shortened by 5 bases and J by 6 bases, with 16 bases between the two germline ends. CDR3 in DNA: TGTGCCACCAGCGGAAGGGGGGGCGGGGATGAAAAACTGTTTTTT. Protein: CATSGRGGGDEKLFF.

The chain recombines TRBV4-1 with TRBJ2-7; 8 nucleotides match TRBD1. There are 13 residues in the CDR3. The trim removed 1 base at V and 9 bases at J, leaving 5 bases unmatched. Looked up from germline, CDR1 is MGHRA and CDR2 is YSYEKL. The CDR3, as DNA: TGCGCCAGCAGCCAAGCAGGGGGCCACGGGCAGTACTTC. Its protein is CASSQAGGHGQYF.

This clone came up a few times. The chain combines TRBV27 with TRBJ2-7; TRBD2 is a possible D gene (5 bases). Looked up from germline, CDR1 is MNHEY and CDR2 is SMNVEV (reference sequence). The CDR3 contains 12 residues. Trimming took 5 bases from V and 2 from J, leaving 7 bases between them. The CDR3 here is CASSTGAYEQYF. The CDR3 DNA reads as TGTGCCAGCAGTACCGGGGCCTACGAGCAGTACTTC.

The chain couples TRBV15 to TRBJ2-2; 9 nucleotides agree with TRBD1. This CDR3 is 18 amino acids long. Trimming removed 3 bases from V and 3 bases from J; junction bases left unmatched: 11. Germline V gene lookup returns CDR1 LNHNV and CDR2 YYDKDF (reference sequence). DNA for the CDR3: TGTGCCACCAGCAGTCTCCGGGACAGGGTAATTTACACCGGGGAGCTGTTTTTT. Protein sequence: CATSSLRDRVIYTGELFF. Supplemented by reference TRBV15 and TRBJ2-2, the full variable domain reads DAMVIQNPRYQVTQFGKPVTLSCSQTLNHNVMYWYQQKSSQAPKLLFHYYDKDFNNEADTPDNFQSRRPNTSFCFLDIRSPGLGDTAMYLCATSSLRDRVIYTGELFFGEGSRLTVL.

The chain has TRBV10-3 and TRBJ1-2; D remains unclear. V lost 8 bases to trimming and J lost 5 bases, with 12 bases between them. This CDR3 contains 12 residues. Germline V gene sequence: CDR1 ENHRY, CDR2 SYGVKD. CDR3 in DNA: TGTGCCATCCCCCGGGCCCTATATGGCTACACCTTC. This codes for CAIPRALYGYTF.

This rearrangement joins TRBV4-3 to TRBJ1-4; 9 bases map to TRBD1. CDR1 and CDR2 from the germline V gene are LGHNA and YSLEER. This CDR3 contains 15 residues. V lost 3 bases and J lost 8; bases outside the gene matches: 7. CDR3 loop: CASSHIGGTGEKLFF. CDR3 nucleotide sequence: TGCGCCAGCAGCCACATAGGGGGGACAGGGGAAAAACTGTTTTTT.

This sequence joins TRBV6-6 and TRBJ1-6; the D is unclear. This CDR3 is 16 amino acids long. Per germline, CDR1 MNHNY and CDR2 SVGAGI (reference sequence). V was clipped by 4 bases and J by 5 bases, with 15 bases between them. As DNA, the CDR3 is TGTGCCAGCAGTTGGCGGCCCGGACTAAATAATTCACCCCTCCACTTT. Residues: CASSWRPGLNNSPLHF.

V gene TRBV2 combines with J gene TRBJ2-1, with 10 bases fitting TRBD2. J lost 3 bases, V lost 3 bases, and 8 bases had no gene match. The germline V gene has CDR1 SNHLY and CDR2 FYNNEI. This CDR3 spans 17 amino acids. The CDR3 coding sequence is TGTGCCAGCAGTGATCGCGCTAGCGGGGGTAACTACAATGAGCAGTTCTTC. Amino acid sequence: CASSDRASGGNYNEQFF.

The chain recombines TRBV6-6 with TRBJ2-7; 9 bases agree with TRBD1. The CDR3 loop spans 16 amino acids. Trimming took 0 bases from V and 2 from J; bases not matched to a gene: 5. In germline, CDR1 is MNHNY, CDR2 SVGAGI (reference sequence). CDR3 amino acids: CASSYSRGTGTYEQYF. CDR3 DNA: TGTGCCAGCAGTTACTCGCGTGGGACAGGGACCTACGAGCAGTACTTC.

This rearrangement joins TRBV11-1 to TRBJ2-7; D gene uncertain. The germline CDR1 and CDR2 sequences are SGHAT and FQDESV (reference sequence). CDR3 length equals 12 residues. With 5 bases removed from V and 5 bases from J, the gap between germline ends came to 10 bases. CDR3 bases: TGTGCCAGCAGCAGACATGCCCACGAGCAGTACTTC. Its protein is CASSRHAHEQYF.

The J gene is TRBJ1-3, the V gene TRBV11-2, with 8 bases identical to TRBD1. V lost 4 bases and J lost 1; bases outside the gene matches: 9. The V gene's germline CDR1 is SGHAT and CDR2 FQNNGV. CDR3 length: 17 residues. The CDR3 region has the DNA TGTGCCAGCAGCTCAATCACAGGGGGACTTTCTGGAAACACCATATATTTT. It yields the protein CASSSITGGLSGNTIYF.

In DNA form, the CDR3 reads TGTGCCAGCAGCAGCGCACTAGCGGGGGGGTCCGGGGAGCTGTTTTTT. It is translated as CASSSALAGGSGELFF. The V gene is TRBV13, the J gene TRBJ2-2; TRBD2 aligns across 13 bases. Germline V gives CDR1 PRHDT, CDR2 FYEKMQ (reference sequence). The CDR3 is 16 amino acids. The V segment lost 5 bases and the J segment 6 bases; nucleotides outside the gene matches: 6.

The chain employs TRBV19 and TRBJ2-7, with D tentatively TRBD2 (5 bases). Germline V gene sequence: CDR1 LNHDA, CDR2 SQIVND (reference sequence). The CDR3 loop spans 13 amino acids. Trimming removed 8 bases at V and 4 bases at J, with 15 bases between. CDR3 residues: CASAVDGVYEQYF. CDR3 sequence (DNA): TGTGCCAGTGCCGTCGACGGGGTTTACGAGCAGTACTTC.

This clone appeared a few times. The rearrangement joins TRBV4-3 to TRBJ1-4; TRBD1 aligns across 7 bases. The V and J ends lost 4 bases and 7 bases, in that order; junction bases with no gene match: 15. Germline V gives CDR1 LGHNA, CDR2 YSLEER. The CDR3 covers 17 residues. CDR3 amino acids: CASSPGTELFLGEKLFF. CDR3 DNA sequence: TGCGCCAGCAGCCCTGGGACAGAGCTTTTTTTGGGTGAAAAACTGTTTTTT.

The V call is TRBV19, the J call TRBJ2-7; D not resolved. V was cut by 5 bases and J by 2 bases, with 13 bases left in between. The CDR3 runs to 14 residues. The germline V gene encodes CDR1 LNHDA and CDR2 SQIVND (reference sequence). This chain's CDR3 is CASSSRIYTYEQYF. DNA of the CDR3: TGTGCCAGTAGTTCCCGGATCTACACCTACGAGCAGTACTTC.

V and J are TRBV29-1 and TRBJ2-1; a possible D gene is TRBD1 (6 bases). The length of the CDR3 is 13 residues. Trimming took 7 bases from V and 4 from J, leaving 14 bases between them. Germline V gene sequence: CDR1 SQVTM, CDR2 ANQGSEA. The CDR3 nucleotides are TGCAGCGGTAGAGGACAGTTTTACAATGAGCAGTTCTTC. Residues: CSGRGQFYNEQFF.

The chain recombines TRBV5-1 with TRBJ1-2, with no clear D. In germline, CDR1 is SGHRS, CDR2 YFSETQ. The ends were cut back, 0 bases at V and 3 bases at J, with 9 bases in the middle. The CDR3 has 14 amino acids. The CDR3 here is CASSLETTYYGYTF. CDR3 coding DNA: TGCGCCAGCAGCTTGGAAACAACGTACTATGGCTACACCTTC.

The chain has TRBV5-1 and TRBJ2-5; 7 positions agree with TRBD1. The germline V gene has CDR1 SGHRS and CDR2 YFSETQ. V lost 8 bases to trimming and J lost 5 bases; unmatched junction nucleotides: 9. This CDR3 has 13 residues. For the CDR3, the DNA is TGCGCCAGTTCCCCATCAGGGGGTGAGACCCAGTACTTC. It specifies CASSPSGGETQYF.

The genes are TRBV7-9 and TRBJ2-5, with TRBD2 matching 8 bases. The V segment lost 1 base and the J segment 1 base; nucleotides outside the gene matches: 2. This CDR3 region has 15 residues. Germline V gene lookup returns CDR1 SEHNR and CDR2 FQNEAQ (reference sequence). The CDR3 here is CASSLVLAGQETQYF. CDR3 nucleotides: TGTGCCAGCAGCTTAGTCCTAGCGGGCCAAGAGACCCAGTACTTC. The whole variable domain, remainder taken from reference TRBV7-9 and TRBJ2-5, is DTGVSQNPRHKITKRGQNVTFRCDPISEHNRLYWYRQTLGQGPEFLTYFQNEAQLEKSRLLSDRFSAERPKGSFSTLEIQRTEQGDSAMYLCASSLVLAGQETQYFGPGTRLLVL.